The text below deals with one T cell receptor (beta chain). The antigen it binds to is not known. This sample was taken from a study of CXCR3-negative and CXCR3-positive naive CD8 T cells (dated by TCRdb to 2018 to 2020). About the study as a whole: In total, some 140 million TRB reads were obtained, which works out to roughly 1.5 +/- 0.3 million reads per library. The diversity and physicochemical repertoire analyses included about a dozen donors pooled from two independent experiments. The TRBV-TRBJ cluster analysis covered naive subsets from roughly 5 donors and memory cells from 3 donors. Summary of the overall study and its limitations: CXCR3 expression partially decreased after cryopreservation, so most assays used freshly isolated PBMCs. Comparably high repertoire diversity was found in both naive subsets, whereas much lower repertoire diversity was found in memory CD8+ T cells. Because surface CD5, which has been linked to self-reactivity in mice, was comparable between naive subsets, TCR interaction strength was also inferred from TRB CDR3 physicochemical properties. Naive CXCR3-negative and CXCR3-positive cells from the same donor showed similar TRBV-TRBJ usage, whereas memory cells showed distinct patterns. Compared with CXCR3-negative naive cells, CXCR3-positive naive cells had TRB CDR3s with higher hydrophobicity (lower Kidera factor 4), lower energy, and higher strength and volume indices.

For sequencing, a NextSeq 550 was employed. The Human TCR Profiling Kit (MiLaboratory) was used to make UMI-labeled 5' RACE TRB cDNA libraries. The full amount of extracted RNA was used for cDNA synthesis, and the full amount of resulting cDNA was used for PCR amplification. The libraries were made side by side, with each library going through the same number of PCR cycles. In the source study's methods: With a minimum of two reads required per UMI, MIGEC and MiXCR pulled out about 50,000 +/- 10,000 unique UMI-labeled TRB cDNA molecules from each library. An average of roughly 40,000 +/- 10,000 functional in-frame TRB CDR3 nucleotide clonotypes without stop codons was found per library. After downsampling to 5000 UMI-labeled TRB molecules per sample, diversity metrics such as normalized Shannon-Wiener and Chao1 were calculated in VDJtools. For the central five CDR3 residues, VDJtools calculated physicochemical properties weighted by clonotype size, namely interaction energy, strength, volume and Kidera factor 4. One entry per CDR3 protein sequence results from the TCRdb reprocessing of the reads, with DNA left out. The authors' filters were not applied to this entry. The table for this sample shows 50,000 to 65,000 distinct CDR3 sequences. The ten top clones hold roughly 1.6% of the sample.

Each CD8+ T cell subset was flow-sorted in triplicate, with approximately 300,000 cells per subset placed directly into RLT lysis buffer. To keep memory contaminants out, a stringent definition of naive CD8+ T cells was applied: CD45RO-CCR7+CD27+CD95-. Using standard density gradient centrifugation, peripheral blood mononuclear cells were isolated from buffy coats. A FACSAria III was used to flow-sort naive CXCR3-negative and CXCR3-positive CD8+ T cells. Total RNA was extracted from sorted cells with an RNeasy Mini Kit. There are 13 amino acids in the CDR3, from cysteine to phenylalanine inclusive. DNA is not on record. Per the germline V gene, MDHEN is the CDR1 and SYDVKM is the CDR2.

Rearrangement joined TRBV28 to TRBJ2-7; TCRdb calls TRBD1, which cannot be checked without DNA. Input material: naive CXCR3- CD8+ T cells from blood. The cell subset or site label here, explained by the study, means: CD45RO-CCR7+CD27+CD95- naive CD8+ T cells lacking CXCR3 (TNR3-). The TCR sequence derives from a human donor in good health. Some clones in this sample may be carry-over from other donors' samples. The CDR3 protein: CASRTGRNYEQYF.